What follows is one TCR beta chain and its context. The data were obtained in a study of high-grade serous ovarian cancer treatment subgroups. The tumor samples were collected prior to definitive surgery or chemotherapy. The CDR3 runs 14 residues. Germline V lookup: CDR1 WNHNN, CDR2 SYGVQD (reference sequence). Trimming removed 2 bases at V and 5 bases at J, with 13 bases between. The method was immunoSEQ multiplex PCR; TCRdb's version includes in-frame clones alone and lacks a portion of them. The top ten clones hold 13% to 15% of a sample with more than 4,500 clones, about 60% of them seen once. The clonotype comes from a human donor with high-grade serous ovarian cancer. This chain connects TRBV10-1 to TRBJ2-7; D might be TRBD2 (6 bases). Specimen: tumor tissue. CDR3 in amino acids: CASSERGGEDEQYF. The CDR3 nucleotides read TGCGCCAGCAGTGAGCGAGGCGGGGAGGACGAGCAGTACTTC.